This TCR beta chain was identified in a study of blood T cell repertoires in COVID-19. The germline gives CDR1 MNHEY, CDR2 SMNVEV (reference sequence). The CDR3 contains 14 residues. With 5 bases clipped from V and 2 bases from J, the junction kept 3 bases outside the gene matches. Authors' analysis steps: By means of reference gene primer amplification, nucleated cell counts were estimated. Generated by immunoSEQ multiplex PCR, the TCRdb table keeps only in-frame clones and is missing some. D and trimming come from the DNA, and the V and J calls and clone size come from that table. The sample gives 60,000 to 70,000 clones, 80% to 90% of which show up once; around 1.4% is in the top ten.

The receptor was isolated from an older woman with acute or convalescent COVID-19. The sample consisted of peripheral blood. V gene TRBV27 combines with J gene TRBJ1-2, with 9 bases identical to TRBD1. The CDR3 bases are TGTGCCAGCAGTGCCACAGGGGGCAACTATGGCTACACCTTC. It translates to CASSATGGNYGYTF.